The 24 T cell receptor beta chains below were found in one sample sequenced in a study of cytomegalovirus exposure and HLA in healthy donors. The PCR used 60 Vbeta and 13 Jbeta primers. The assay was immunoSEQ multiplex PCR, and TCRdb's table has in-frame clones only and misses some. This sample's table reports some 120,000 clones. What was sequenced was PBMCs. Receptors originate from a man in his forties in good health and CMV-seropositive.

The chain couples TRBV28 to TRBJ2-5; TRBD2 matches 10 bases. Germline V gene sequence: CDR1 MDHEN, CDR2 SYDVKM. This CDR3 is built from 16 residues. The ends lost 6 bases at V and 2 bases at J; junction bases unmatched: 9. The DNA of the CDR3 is TGTGCCAGCAGCGACCCCATTAGCGGGAGGCAAGAGACCCAGTACTTC. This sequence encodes CASSDPISGRQETQYF.

This CDR3 is CASSYGRWTGELFF. The CDR3 coding sequence is TGTGCCAGCAGCTACGGGAGGTGGACCGGGGAGCTGTTTTTT. The chain recombines TRBV14 with TRBJ2-2; TRBD2 matches at 7 bases. Per germline, CDR1 SGHDN and CDR2 FVKESK. V was pared by 5 bases and J by 5 bases, with 5 bases of the junction left unmatched. The CDR3 is 14 residues long.

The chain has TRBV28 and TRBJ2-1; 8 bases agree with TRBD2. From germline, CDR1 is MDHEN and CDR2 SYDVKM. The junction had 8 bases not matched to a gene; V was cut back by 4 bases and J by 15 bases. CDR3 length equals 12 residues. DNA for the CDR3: TGTGCCAGCAGTTCCGGGGGGGCAGGGACGTTCTTC. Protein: CASSSGGAGTFF.

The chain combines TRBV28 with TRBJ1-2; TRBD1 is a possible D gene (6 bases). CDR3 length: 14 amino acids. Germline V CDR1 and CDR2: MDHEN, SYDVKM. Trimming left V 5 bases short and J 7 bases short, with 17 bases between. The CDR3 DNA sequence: TGTGCCAGCAGTGGGAATGGGGGCCAGAGTGGCTACACCTTC. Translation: CASSGNGGQSGYTF.

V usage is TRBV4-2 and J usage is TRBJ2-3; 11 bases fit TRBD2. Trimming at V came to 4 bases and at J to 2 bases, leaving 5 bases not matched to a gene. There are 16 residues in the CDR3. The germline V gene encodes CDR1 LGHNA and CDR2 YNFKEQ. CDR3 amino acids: CASSRTSGRNTDTQYF. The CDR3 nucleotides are TGTGCCAGCAGCCGCACTAGCGGGAGAAACACAGATACGCAGTATTTT.

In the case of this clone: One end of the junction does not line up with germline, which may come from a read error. The CDR3 nucleotides are TGTGCCAGCAGACAGAACGCCGGGGAGCTGTTTTTT. Encoded protein: CASRQNAGELFF. V usage is TRBV7-3 and J usage is TRBJ2-2; no reliable D call. The germline CDR1 and CDR2 sequences are SGHTA and FQGTGA. There are 12 residues in the CDR3.

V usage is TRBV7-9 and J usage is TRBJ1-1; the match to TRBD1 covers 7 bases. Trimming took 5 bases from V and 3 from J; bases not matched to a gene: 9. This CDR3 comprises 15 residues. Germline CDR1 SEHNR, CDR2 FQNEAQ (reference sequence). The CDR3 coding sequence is TGTGCCAGCAGCGCCCGGGACAGCGAGGACACTGAAGCTTTCTTT. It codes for CASSARDSEDTEAFF. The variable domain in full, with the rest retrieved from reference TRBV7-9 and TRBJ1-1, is DTGVSQNPRHKITKRGQNVTFRCDPISEHNRLYWYRQTLGQGPEFLTYFQNEAQLEKSRLLSDRFSAERPKGSFSTLEIQRTEQGDSAMYLCASSARDSEDTEAFFGQGTRLTVV.

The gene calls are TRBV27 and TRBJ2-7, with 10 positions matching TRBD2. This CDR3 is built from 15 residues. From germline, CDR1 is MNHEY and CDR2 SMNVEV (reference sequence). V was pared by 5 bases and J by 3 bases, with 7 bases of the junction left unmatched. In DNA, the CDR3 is TGTGCCAGCAGTACGCGGACTAGCGGCCTCTACGAGCAGTACTTC. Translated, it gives CASSTRTSGLYEQYF.

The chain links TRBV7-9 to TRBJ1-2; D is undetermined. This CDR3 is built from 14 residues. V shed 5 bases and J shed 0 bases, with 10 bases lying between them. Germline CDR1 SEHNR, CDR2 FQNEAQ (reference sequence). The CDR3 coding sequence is TGTGCCAGCAGCCCCCGAGGTTCTAACTATGGCTACACCTTC. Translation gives CASSPRGSNYGYTF.

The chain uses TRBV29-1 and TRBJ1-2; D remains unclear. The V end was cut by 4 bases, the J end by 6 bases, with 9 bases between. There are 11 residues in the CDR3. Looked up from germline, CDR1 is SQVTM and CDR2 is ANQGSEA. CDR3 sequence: CSVGQTDGYTF. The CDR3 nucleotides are TGCAGCGTTGGGCAGACTGATGGCTACACCTTC.

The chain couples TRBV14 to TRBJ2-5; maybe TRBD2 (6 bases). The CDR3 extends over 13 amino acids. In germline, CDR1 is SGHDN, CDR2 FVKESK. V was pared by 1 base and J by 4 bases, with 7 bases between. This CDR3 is CASSQAGRETQYF. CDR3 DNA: TGTGCCAGCAGCCAAGCCGGGAGAGAGACCCAGTACTTC.

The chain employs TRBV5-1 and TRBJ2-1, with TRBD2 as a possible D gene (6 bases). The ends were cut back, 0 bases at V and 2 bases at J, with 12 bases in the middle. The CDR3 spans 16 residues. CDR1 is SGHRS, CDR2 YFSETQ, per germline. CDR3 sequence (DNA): TGCGCCAGCAGCTTGGTCGGGGGAGTGGCCTACAATGAGCAGTTCTTC. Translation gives CASSLVGGVAYNEQFF.

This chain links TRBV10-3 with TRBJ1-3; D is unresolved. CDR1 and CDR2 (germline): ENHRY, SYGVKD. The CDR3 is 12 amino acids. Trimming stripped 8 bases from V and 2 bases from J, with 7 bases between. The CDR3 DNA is TGTGCCATCGGGGAGCCTGGAAACACCATATATTTT. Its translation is CAIGEPGNTIYF.

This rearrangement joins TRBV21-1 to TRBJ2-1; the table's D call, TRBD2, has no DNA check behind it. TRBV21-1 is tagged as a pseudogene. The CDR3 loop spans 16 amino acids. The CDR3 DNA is TGTGCCAGCAGCAGGACGGTAGCGGGAGGTTGGGATGAGCAGTTCTTC. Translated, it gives CASSRTVAGGWDEQFF.

The CDR3 reads CASREQGKVYYGYTF. The CDR3 nucleotides are TGTGCCAGCAGGGAACAGGGGAAGGTTTACTATGGCTACACCTTC. V is TRBV28 and J is TRBJ1-2, with 7 bases that match TRBD1. Germline CDR1 is MDHEN and CDR2 is SYDVKM. The CDR3 runs to 15 residues. V dropped 6 bases and J dropped 3; count of bases not matched to a gene: 10.

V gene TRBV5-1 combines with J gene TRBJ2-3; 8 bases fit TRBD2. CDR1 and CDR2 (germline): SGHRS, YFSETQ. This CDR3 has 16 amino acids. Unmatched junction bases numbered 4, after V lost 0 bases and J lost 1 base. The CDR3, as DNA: TGCGCCAGCAGCTTGGGGATAGCGGGGCGCACAGATACGCAGTATTTT. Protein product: CASSLGIAGRTDTQYF.

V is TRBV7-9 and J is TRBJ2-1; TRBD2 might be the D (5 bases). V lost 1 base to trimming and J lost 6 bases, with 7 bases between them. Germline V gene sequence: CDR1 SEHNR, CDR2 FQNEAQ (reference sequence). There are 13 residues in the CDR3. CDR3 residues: CASSLVGGNEQFF. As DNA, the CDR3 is TGTGCCAGCAGCTTAGTTGGAGGCAATGAGCAGTTCTTC.

The CDR3 nucleotides are TGTGCCAGCAGTTCCGCACCTGGGACAGGACGCGCTGGGGTGGCCTACGAGCAGTACTTC. Translation gives CASSSAPGTGRAGVAYEQYF. This rearrangement joins TRBV28 to TRBJ2-7, with TRBD1 matching over 8 bases. Trimming took 4 bases from V and 2 from J; bases not matched to a gene: 22. The CDR3 extends over 20 amino acids. CDR1 and CDR2 (germline): MDHEN, SYDVKM.

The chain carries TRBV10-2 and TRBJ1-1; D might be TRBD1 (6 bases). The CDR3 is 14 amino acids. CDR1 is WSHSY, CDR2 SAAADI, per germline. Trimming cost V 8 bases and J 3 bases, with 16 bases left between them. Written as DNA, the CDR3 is TGCGCCAGCTGCATGGACAGTTCGGACACTGAAGCTTTCTTT. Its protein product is CASCMDSSDTEAFF.

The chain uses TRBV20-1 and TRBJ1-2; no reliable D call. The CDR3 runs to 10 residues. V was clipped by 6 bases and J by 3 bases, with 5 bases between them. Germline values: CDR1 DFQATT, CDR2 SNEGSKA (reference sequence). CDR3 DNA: TGCAGTGCGCCAGACTATGGCTACACCTTC. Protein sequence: CSAPDYGYTF.

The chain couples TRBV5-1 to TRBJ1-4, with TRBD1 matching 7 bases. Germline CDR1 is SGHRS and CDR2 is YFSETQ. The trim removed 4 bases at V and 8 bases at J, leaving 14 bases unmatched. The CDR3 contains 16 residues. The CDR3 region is CASSKPNAGGGEKLFF. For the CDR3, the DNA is TGCGCCAGCAGCAAACCTAACGCGGGAGGGGGCGAAAAACTGTTTTTT.

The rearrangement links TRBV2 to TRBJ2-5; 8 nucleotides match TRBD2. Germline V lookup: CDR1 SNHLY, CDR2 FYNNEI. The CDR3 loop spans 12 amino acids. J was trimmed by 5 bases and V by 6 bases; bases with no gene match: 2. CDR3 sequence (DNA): TGTGCCAGCAGCCGGGAGGGGGAGACCCAGTACTTC. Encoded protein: CASSREGETQYF.

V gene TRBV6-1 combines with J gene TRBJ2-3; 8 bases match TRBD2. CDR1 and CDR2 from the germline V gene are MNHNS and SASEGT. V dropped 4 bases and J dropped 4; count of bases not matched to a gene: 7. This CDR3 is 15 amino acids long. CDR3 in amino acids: CASSGTGGGADTQYF. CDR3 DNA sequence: TGTGCCAGCAGTGGAACGGGAGGGGGGGCAGATACGCAGTATTTT.

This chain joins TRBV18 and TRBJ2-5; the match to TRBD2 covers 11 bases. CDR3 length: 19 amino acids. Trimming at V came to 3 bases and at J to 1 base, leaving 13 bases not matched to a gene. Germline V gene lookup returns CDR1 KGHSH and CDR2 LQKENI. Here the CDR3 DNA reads TGTGCCAGCTCACCTCAACCGGGACTAGCGGTACCCACCCAAGAGACCCAGTACTTC. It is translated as CASSPQPGLAVPTQETQYF. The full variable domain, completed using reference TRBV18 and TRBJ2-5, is NAGVMQNPRHLVRRRGQEARLRCSPMKGHSHVYWYRQLPEEGLKFMVYLQKENIIDESGMPKERFSAEFPKEGPSILRIQQVVRGDSAAYFCASSPQPGLAVPTQETQYFGPGTRLLVL.